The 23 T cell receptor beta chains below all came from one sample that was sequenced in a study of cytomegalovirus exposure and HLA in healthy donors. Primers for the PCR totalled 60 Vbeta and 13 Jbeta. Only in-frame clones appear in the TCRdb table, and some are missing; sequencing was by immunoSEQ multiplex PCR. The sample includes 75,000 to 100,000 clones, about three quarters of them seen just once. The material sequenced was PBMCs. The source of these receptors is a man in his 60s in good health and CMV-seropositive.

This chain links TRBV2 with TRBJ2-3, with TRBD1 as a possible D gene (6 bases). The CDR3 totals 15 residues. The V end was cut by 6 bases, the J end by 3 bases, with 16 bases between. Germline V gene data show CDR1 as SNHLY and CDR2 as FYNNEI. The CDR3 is CASRTTGSGTDTQYF. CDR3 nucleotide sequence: TGTGCCAGCAGGACGACAGGATCGGGAACAGATACGCAGTATTTT. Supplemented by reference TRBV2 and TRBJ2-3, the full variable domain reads EPEVTQTPSHQVTQMGQEVILRCVPISNHLYFYWYRQILGQKVEFLVSFYNNEISEKSEIFDDQFSVERPDGSNFTLKIRSTKLEDSAMYFCASRTTGSGTDTQYFGPGTRLTVL.

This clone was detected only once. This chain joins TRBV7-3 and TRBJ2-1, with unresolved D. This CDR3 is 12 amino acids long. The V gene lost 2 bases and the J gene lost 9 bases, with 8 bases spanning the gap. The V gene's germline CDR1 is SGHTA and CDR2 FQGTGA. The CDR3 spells CASSLEPREQFF. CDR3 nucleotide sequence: TGTGCCAGCAGCTTAGAACCGCGTGAGCAGTTCTTC.

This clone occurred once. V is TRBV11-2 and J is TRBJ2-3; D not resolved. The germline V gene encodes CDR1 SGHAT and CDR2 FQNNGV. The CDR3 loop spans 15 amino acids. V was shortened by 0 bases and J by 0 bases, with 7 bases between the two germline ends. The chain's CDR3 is CASSLEPGSTDTQYF. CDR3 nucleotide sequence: TGTGCCAGCAGCTTAGAACCCGGTAGCACAGATACGCAGTATTTT.

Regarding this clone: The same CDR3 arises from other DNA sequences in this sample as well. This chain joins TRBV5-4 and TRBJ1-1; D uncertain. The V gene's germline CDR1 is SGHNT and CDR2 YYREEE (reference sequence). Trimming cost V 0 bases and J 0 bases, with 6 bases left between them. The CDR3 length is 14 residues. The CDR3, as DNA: TGTGCCAGCAGCTTGGGCGGCCTGAACACTGAAGCTTTCTTT. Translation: CASSLGGLNTEAFF.

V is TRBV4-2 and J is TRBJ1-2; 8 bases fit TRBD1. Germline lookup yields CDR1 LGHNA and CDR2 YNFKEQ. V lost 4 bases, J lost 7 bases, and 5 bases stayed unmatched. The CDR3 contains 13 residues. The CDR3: CASSPGQGGGYTF. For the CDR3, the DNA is TGTGCCAGCAGCCCCGGACAGGGCGGTGGCTACACCTTC.

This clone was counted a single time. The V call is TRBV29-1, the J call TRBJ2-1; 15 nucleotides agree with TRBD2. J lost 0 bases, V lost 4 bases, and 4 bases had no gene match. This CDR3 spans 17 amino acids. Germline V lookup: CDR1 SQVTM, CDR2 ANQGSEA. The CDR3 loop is CSVAGTSGGYSYNEQFF. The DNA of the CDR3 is TGCAGCGTTGCTGGGACTAGCGGGGGGTACTCCTACAATGAGCAGTTCTTC.

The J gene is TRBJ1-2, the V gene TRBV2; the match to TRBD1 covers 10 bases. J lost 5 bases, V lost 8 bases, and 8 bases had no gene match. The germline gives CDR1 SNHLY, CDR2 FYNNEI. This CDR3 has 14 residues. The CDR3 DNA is TGTGCCAGCGGGGACAGGGGCGAGTGGTATGGCTACACCTTC. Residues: CASGDRGEWYGYTF.

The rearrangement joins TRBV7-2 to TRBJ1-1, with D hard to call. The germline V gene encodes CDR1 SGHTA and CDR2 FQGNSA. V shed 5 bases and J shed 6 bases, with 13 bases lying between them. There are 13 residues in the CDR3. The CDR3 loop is CASSPVFPPEAFF. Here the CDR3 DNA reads TGTGCCAGCAGCCCCGTCTTTCCCCCTGAAGCTTTCTTT. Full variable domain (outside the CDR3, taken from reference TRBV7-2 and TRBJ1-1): GAGVSQSPSNKVTEKGKDVELRCDPISGHTALYWYRQSLGQGLEFLIYFQGNSAPDKSGLPSDRFSAERTGGSVSTLTIQRTQQEDSAVYLCASSPVFPPEAFFGQGTRLTVV.

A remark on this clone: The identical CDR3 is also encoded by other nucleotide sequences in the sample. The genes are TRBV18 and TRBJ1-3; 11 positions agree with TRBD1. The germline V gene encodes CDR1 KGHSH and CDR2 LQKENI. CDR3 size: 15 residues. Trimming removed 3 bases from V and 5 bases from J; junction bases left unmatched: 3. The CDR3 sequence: CASSPGTGGRNTIYF. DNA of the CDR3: TGTGCCAGCTCACCTGGGACAGGGGGAAGAAACACCATATATTTT.

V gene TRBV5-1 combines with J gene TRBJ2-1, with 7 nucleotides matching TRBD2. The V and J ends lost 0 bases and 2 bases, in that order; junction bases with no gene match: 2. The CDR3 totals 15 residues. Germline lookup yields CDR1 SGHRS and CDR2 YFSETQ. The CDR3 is CASSLDGGAYNEQFF. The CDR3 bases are TGCGCCAGCAGCTTGGATGGGGGGGCCTACAATGAGCAGTTCTTC.

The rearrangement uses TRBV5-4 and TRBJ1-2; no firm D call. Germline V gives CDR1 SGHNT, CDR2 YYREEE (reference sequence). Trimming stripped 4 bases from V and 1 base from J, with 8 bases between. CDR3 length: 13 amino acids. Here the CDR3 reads CASSAEVNYGYTF. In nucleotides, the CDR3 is TGTGCCAGCAGCGCGGAGGTTAACTATGGCTACACCTTC.

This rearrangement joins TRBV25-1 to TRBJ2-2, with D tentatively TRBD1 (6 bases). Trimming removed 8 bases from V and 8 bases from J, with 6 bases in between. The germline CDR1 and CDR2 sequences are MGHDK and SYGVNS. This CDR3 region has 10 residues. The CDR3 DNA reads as TGTGCCAGCGGACAGGGGGAGCTGTTTTTT. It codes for CASGQGELFF.

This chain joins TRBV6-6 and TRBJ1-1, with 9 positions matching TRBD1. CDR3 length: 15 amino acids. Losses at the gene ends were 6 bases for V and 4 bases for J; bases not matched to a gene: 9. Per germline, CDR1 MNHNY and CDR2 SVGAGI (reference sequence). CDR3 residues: CASRDGQGRFTEAFF. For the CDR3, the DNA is TGTGCCAGCAGGGACGGACAGGGGAGGTTCACTGAAGCTTTCTTT.

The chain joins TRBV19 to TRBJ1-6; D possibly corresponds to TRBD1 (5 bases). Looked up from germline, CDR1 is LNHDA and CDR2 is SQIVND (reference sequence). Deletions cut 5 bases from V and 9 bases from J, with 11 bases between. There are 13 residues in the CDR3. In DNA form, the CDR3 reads TGTGCCAGTAGTCCGGAGGGGCTTTCACCCCTCCACTTT. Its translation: CASSPEGLSPLHF. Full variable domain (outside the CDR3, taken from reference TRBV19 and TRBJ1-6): DGGITQSPKYLFRKEGQNVTLSCEQNLNHDAMYWYRQDPGQGLRLIYYSQIVNDFQKGDIAEGYSVSREKKESFPLTVTSAQKNPTAFYLCASSPEGLSPLHFGNGTRLTVT.

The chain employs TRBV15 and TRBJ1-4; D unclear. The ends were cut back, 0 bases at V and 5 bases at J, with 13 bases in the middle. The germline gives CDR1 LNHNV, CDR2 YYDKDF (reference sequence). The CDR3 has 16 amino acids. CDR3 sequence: CATSRDSKSTNEKLFF. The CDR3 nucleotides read TGTGCCACCAGCAGAGATTCGAAGAGTACCAATGAAAAACTGTTTTTT.

For the CDR3, the DNA is TGTGCCAGCAGCTTAGGGAGACTCATGAACACTGAAGCTTTCTTT. It is translated as CASSLGRLMNTEAFF. The chain has TRBV7-2 and TRBJ1-1; D uncertain. CDR3 size: 15 residues. V lost 1 base and J lost 0, with 9 bases in between. The germline gives CDR1 SGHTA, CDR2 FQGNSA. Full variable domain (remainder filled in from reference TRBV7-2 and TRBJ1-1): GAGVSQSPSNKVTEKGKDVELRCDPISGHTALYWYRQSLGQGLEFLIYFQGNSAPDKSGLPSDRFSAERTGGSVSTLTIQRTQQEDSAVYLCASSLGRLMNTEAFFGQGTRLTVV.

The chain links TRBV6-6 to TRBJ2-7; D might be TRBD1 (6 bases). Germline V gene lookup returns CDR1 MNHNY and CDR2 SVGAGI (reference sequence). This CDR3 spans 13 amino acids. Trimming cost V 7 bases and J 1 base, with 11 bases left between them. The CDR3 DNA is TGTGCCAGCACCCAGGGGTTTTCCTACGAGCAGTACTTC. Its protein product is CASTQGFSYEQYF.

This CDR3 reads CASSPGLAGALGEQYF. DNA for the CDR3: TGTGCCAGCAGCCCGGGACTAGCGGGGGCTTTGGGCGAGCAGTACTTC. V usage is TRBV7-2 and J usage is TRBJ2-5; 14 bases line up with TRBD2. TRBJ2-7 matches the DNA end more closely, so the J call is doubtful. Germline assignment: CDR1 SGHTA and CDR2 FQGNSA. The CDR3 is 16 amino acids.

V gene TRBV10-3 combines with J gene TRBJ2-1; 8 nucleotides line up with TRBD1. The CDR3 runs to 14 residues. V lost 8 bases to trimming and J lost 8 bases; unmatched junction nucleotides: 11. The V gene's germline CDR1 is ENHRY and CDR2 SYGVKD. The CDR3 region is CAISGDRPGDEQFF. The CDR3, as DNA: TGTGCCATCTCCGGGGACAGGCCAGGGGATGAGCAGTTCTTC.

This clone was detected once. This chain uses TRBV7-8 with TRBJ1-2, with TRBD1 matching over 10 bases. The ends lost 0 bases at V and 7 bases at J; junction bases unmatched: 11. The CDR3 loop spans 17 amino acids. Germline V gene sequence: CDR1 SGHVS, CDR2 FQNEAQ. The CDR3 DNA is TGTGCCAGCAGCTTAGCGCCTTGGGACAGGGGAGACGGTGGCTACACCTTC. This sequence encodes CASSLAPWDRGDGGYTF.

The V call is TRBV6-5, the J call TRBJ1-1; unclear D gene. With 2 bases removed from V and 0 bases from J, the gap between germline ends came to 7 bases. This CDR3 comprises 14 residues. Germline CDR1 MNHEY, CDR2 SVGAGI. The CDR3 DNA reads TGTGCCAGCAGTTACGCGGTTATGAACACTGAAGCTTTCTTT. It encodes CASSYAVMNTEAFF.

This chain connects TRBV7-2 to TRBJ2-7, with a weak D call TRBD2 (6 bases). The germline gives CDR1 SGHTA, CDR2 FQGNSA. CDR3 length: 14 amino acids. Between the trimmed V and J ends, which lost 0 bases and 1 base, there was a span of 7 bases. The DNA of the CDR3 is TGTGCCAGCAGCTTAGCGCGGGGATCCTACGAGCAGTACTTC. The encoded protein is CASSLARGSYEQYF.

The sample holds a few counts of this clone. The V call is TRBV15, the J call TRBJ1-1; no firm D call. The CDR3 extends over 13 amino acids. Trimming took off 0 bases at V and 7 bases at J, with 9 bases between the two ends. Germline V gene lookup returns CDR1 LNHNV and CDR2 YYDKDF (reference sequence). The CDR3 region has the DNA TGTGCCACCAGCAGAGATTTAGCCGTTGAAGCTTTCTTT. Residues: CATSRDLAVEAFF.